This T cell receptor (beta chain) was sequenced for a study of T cells expressing NK-cell markers. Background on the study: The TCR beta repertoires were obtained from sorted CD3+CD56+NKG2C+, CD3+CD56+NKG2C- and CD3+CD56-NKG2C+ T cells.

Study-wide results and limits: In a group of 5 or 6 donors, dominant NKG2C+ clonotypes represented roughly 1.0-7.0% of CD8+ T cells.

The CDR3 is 12 amino acids. CDR1 is MNHEY, CDR2 SMNVEV, per germline (reference sequence). 5'RACE template switching with UMIs generated TCR beta cDNA. TCRdb re-called the 5' RACE reads; every CDR3 protein appears as one record, without DNA. This table holds around 550,000 distinct CDR3 sequences. Note on this clonotype: Its specificity is unknown.

Sequenced material: blood T cells: a sorted CD56 or NKG2C T cell subset, CD4+ or CD8+ T cells, or bulk PBMC T cells (not recorded which). The chain uses TRBV27 and TRBJ2-1; TCRdb outputs TRBD1, but without DNA this stays unchecked. This receptor was taken from a man aged 18 to 30 in good health. The CDR3 protein is CASGPTANEQFF.